The source of this TCR beta chain is a study of blood T cell repertoires in COVID-19. Looking at the study overall: Acute-phase and convalescent COVID-19 samples originated in the United States, Italy and Spain. The cDNA or gDNA used as material had been derived from T cells, B-cell-depleted T cells, or PBMCs.

Authors' analysis steps: Researchers report that nucleated cell counts were estimated from reference gene primer amplification. Method: immunoSEQ multiplex PCR; TCRdb's copy keeps in-frame clones and lacks some. V and J calls and clone size are given by that table; D and trimming were obtained from the DNA. The sample shows about 200,000 clones, over 80% of them seen only once. Germline trimming cut 1 base from V and 7 bases from J; bases unmatched to any gene: 10. The germline CDR1 and CDR2 sequences are SEHNR and FQNEAQ (reference sequence). CDR3 size: 17 residues. This sequence originates from a middle-aged man with acute or convalescent COVID-19. Input material: peripheral blood. The chain joins TRBV7-9 to TRBJ1-4, with 9 bases fitting TRBD1. The CDR3 DNA reads TGTGCCAGCAGCTTAGGGTTACAGGGGGCGCGCGGTGAAAAACTGTTTTTT. It translates to CASSLGLQGARGEKLFF.